This paragraph covers one T cell receptor (beta chain) sequence. It has no known antigen specificity. Base-call qualities are not available, and no considerably larger clone is one nucleotide away. ICON enrollment began in April 2016, and the last patient was enrolled in the second half of 2018. A subcohort of under 90 patients provided fresh tumor and matched uninvolved tissue for in-depth immune analyses, with TCR sequencing among those analyses. DNA for TCR sequencing was isolated from bulk tissue, and no cell sorting was done. TCR sequencing with the immunoSEQ assay provided the T-cell fraction in tumor and uninvolved lung tissue. The paper's data handling went like this. For survival analysis, patients were divided into high (upper tertile) and low (lower two tertiles) T-cell fraction groups, which were compared by log-rank test. A signed-rank test was used to check for differences in T-cell fraction between paired tumor and uninvolved lung. Entries here come from immuneACCESS through TCRdb and include only in-frame sequences with V and J called. Some clones fail to appear in such tables; in the studies checked, an unresolved V gene covers under half of the shortfall, and the cause of the remainder is unknown. D and trimming were read from the DNA, whereas the V and J calls and clone size are those reported in that table. Present in this sample are some 10,000 clones, 60% to 80% of which were seen just once. The ten largest clonotypes hold roughly 20% of the sample.

This entry comes from a study of tumor-infiltrating lymphocytes in localized non-small cell lung cancer (dated by TCRdb to the early 2020s). With regard to the full study: The cohort covered several histologies, both smokers and never-smokers, and patients whose samples were collected after neoadjuvant chemotherapy. From each patient came resected tumor tissue plus uninvolved lung tissue from that same patient, and the uninvolved lung tissue was described as non-adjacent to the tumor. Alongside flow cytometry, multiplex immunofluorescence, RNA-seq, exome sequencing and proteomics, TCR sequencing was applied to the same patients as one of several integrated assays. In total, the ICON cohort consisted of around 140 surgical patients with localized non-small cell lung cancer who had their tumors resected. A total of over 45 patients were included in the paired tumor versus uninvolved lung comparison of immunoSEQ T-cell fraction. What the research found in general, with its limitations: Since assay coverage differed from patient to patient depending on how much tissue was available, TCR sequencing was done for only a subset of the cohort. The TCR-derived T-cell fraction showed no difference between the flow cytometry-defined immunotypes IM1 (good prognosis) and IM2 (poor prognosis). TCRbeta sequencing supported higher T cell infiltration in tumors than in uninvolved lung tissue, consistent with immunofluorescence CD3 counts. Because different pieces of the same tissue were used for different assays, technical variation could not be separated from intratumor heterogeneity. Tumor T-cell fraction from TCR sequencing was not associated with recurrence-free survival (p = 0.61).

The germline V gene (reference sequence) provides CDR1 LNHDA and CDR2 SQIVND. Trimming takes 0 bases from V and 7 bases from J, and the germline ends sit 6 bases apart. CDR3 length: 12 amino acids, cysteine to phenylalanine. Left in the record is the CDR3 DNA by itself, 36 bases read in frame from the first base. The chain couples TRBV19 to TRBJ1-2, with no confident D gene call. The TCR sequence derives from a human donor with non-small cell lung cancer. The sequenced material came from lung tumor tissue. The DNA sequence follows: TGTGCCAGTAGTATAGATCTATTTGGCTACACCTTC. It codes for CASSIDLFGYTF.